A selection of T cell receptor beta chains follows, all from one sample in a study of cytomegalovirus exposure and HLA in healthy donors. Clones were sequenced by immunoSEQ multiplex PCR, and TCRdb holds only the in-frame ones, with some missing. The repertoire consists of some 120,000 clones, with approximately 85% occurring once and the leading ten covering less than 7%. Material: PBMCs. The source of these receptors is a woman between 25 and 40 years old in good health and CMV-seropositive. CDR3s include the opening cysteine and the closing phenylalanine or tryptophan. The D gene is left open where the match is weak. Rows may omit the clone size; those that give it use once, few, many or a size class.

-	TRBV5-1	-	TRBJ1-4	CASSLVENDEKLFF	TGCGCCAGCAGCTTGGTGGAGAACGATGAAAAACTGTTTTTT
-	TRBV4-1	few	TRBJ1-2	CASSQILIFYGYTF	TGCGCCAGCAGCCAGATACTCATTTTCTATGGCTACACCTTC
TRBD1	TRBV29-1	once	TRBJ2-7	CSGGQETYEQYF	TGCAGCGGTGGACAGGAGACCTACGAGCAGTACTTC
TRBD2	TRBV28	once	TRBJ2-5	CASRDSGSSETQYF	TGTGCCAGCAGGGATAGCGGGAGTTCGGAGACCCAGTACTTC
-	TRBV10-3	-	TRBJ2-3	CAISEQAPPNPDTQYF	TGTGCCATCAGTGAACAAGCGCCCCCGAATCCAGATACGCAGTATTTT
TRBD2	TRBV13	-	TRBJ2-3	CASSPLGLAASDTQYF	TGTGCCAGCAGCCCCCTCGGACTAGCGGCCTCAGATACGCAGTATTTT
-	TRBV9	medium-sized	TRBJ2-2	CASSAPRSGGAVGELFF	TGTGCCAGCAGCGCCCCCCGAAGTGGGGGGGCCGTTGGGGAGCTGTTTTTT
-	TRBV20-1	-	TRBJ2-3	CRPAGNTQYF	TGCAGGCCCGCAGGGAATACGCAGTATTTT
-	TRBV28	-	TRBJ1-4	CASSLGAEEKLFF	TGTGCCAGCAGTTTAGGGGCCGAGGAAAAACTGTTTTTT
-	TRBV5-1	-	TRBJ1-2	CASSLAGGDGYTF	TGCGCCAGCAGCTTGGCCGGGGGGGATGGCTACACCTTC
TRBD1	TRBV7-9	-	TRBJ1-2	CASSLGGTAGGSYTF	TGTGCCAGCAGCTTAGGTGGGACAGCTGGCGGGAGCTACACCTTC
-	TRBV7-9	-	TRBJ2-7	CSSSSRPGQHSYEQYF	TGTTCCAGCAGCTCTCGTCCTGGACAGCACTCCTACGAGCAGTACTTC
-	TRBV6-6	-	TRBJ1-1	CASSYSGGTYTEAFF	TGTGCCAGCAGTTACTCGGGGGGTACCTACACTGAAGCTTTCTTT
-	TRBV15	-	TRBJ1-2	CATSRGAGDGYTF	TGTGCCACCAGCAGGGGGGCGGGGGATGGCTACACCTTC
-	TRBV7-9	-	TRBJ2-7	CASSSGVRYEQYF	TGTGCCAGCAGCTCGGGGGTGCGGTACGAGCAGTACTTC
-	TRBV18	-	TRBJ2-6	CASSQEPGAHHSGANVLTF	TGTGCCAGCTCACAAGAACCAGGGGCCCACCATTCTGGGGCCAACGTCCTGACTTTC
-	TRBV30	-	TRBJ2-1	CAWSVGGKQFF	TGTGCCTGGAGTGTCGGTGGTAAGCAGTTCTTC
TRBD1	TRBV4-1	-	TRBJ1-1	CASSLMTGGTEAFF	TGCGCCAGCAGCCTTATGACAGGGGGGACTGAAGCTTTCTTT
TRBD1	TRBV28	-	TRBJ1-4	CASSIGTVLEKLFF	TGTGCCAGCAGTATCGGGACAGTACTTGAAAAACTGTTTTTT
-	TRBV11-2	-	TRBJ2-1	CASSLELFNEQFF	TGTGCCAGCAGCTTAGAACTCTTCAATGAGCAGTTCTTC
-	TRBV5-1	-	TRBJ2-5	CASSLVPQYQETQYF	TGCGCCAGCAGCTTGGTACCACAGTACCAAGAGACCCAGTACTTC
-	TRBV6-5	-	TRBJ2-7	CASSYLDTSYEQYF	TGTGCCAGCAGTTACTTGGACACTTCCTACGAGCAGTACTTC
-	TRBV9	-	TRBJ2-7	CASSVAVGTSYEQYF	TGTGCCAGCAGCGTAGCAGTGGGCACTTCCTACGAGCAGTACTTC
-	TRBV9	-	TRBJ1-5	CASSVGPGPLNQPQHF	TGTGCCAGCAGCGTAGGTCCAGGGCCCCTCAATCAGCCCCAGCATTTT
-	TRBV2	-	TRBJ1-1	CASSEQRGAEAFF	TGTGCCAGCAGTGAACAGCGAGGAGCAGAAGCTTTCTTT
-	TRBV29-1	-	TRBJ1-2	CSVRQDPNYGYTF	TGCAGCGTTAGACAGGACCCAAACTATGGCTACACCTTC
-	TRBV30	-	TRBJ1-4	CAWSVQGKLFF	TGTGCCTGGAGTGTACAGGGTAAACTGTTTTTT
TRBD1	TRBV29-1	-	TRBJ1-4	CSGLWTGGNEKLFF	TGCAGCGGTCTTTGGACAGGGGGAAATGAAAAACTGTTTTTT
-	TRBV5-1	-	TRBJ2-7	CASSDRTEMGGEQYF	TGCGCCAGCAGCGACCGGACAGAGATGGGGGGGGAGCAGTACTTC
TRBD1	TRBV19	-	TRBJ1-5	CASSIDTGGGQPQHF	TGTGCCAGTAGTATAGATACAGGGGGTGGTCAGCCCCAGCATTTT
TRBD1	TRBV9	-	TRBJ2-7	CASSVAPLGGHEQYF	TGTGCCAGCAGCGTAGCCCCGCTAGGGGGCCACGAGCAGTACTTC
TRBD2	TRBV29-1	-	TRBJ2-1	CSVGKRLAGGDEQFF	TGCAGCGTTGGAAAACGACTAGCGGGAGGTGATGAGCAGTTCTTC
TRBD1	TRBV5-5	-	TRBJ1-4	CASSSHRGPANEKLFF	TGTGCCAGCAGCTCCCACAGGGGGCCGGCTAATGAAAAACTGTTTTTT
TRBD1	TRBV6-1	few	TRBJ2-7	CASKGQGANTYEQYF	TGTGCCAGCAAAGGACAGGGGGCAAATACCTACGAGCAGTACTTC
-	TRBV7-9	-	TRBJ1-1	CASSSRPEAFF	TGTGCCAGCAGCAGCCGTCCCGAAGCTTTCTTT
-	TRBV28	-	TRBJ1-2	CASDVGGANYGYTF	TGTGCCAGCGACGTGGGGGGAGCTAACTATGGCTACACCTTC
-	TRBV30	-	TRBJ2-2	CAWRLQGVGELFF	TGTGCCTGGAGGCTACAGGGAGTCGGGGAGCTGTTTTTT
-	TRBV27	-	TRBJ2-3	CASSLTRGKYTDTQYF	TGTGCCAGCAGTTTAACACGGGGAAAATACACAGATACGCAGTATTTT
TRBD2	TRBV7-3	-	TRBJ2-2	CASRGAGGTGELFF	TGTGCCAGCAGAGGAGCGGGAGGTACCGGGGAGCTGTTTTTT